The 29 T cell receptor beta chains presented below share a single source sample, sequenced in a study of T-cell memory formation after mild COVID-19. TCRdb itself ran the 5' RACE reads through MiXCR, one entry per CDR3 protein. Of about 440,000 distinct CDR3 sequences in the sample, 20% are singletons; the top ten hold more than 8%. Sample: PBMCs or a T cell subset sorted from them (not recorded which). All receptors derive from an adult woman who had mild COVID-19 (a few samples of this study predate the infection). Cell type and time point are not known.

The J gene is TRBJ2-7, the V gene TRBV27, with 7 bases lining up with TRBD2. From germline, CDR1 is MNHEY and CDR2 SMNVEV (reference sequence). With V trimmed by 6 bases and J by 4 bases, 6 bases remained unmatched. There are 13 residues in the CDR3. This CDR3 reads CASSWGGRYEQYF. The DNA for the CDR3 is TGTGCCAGCAGCTGGGGGGGAAGGTACGAGCAGTACTTC.

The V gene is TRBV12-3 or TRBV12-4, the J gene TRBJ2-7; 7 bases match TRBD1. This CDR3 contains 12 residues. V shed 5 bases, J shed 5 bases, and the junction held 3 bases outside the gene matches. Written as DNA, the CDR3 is TGTGCCAGCAGTGACAGGGTGGACGAGCAGTACTTC. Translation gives CASSDRVDEQYF.

The CDR3 loop reads CSAIQINTEAFF. The CDR3 DNA is TGCAGTGCTATTCAGATTAACACTGAAGCTTTCTTT. The chain uses TRBV20-1 and TRBJ1-1; D not resolved. Trimming left V 4 bases short and J 2 bases short, with 8 bases between. The CDR3 runs 12 residues. The germline V gene encodes CDR1 DFQATT and CDR2 SNEGSKA (reference sequence).

The CDR3 DNA sequence: TGTGCCAGCAGCAAAGTCGGGCCCTCCTATGGCTACACCTTC. Amino acids: CASSKVGPSYGYTF. V and J are TRBV21-1 and TRBJ1-2. TRBV21-1 is listed as a pseudogene. The CDR3 is 14 residues long.

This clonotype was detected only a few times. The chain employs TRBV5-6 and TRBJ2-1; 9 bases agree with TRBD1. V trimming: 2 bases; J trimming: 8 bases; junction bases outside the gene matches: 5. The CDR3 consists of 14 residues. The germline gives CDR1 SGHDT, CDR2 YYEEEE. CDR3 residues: CASSFGTGIDEQFF. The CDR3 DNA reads TGTGCCAGCAGCTTTGGGACAGGGATCGATGAGCAGTTCTTC.

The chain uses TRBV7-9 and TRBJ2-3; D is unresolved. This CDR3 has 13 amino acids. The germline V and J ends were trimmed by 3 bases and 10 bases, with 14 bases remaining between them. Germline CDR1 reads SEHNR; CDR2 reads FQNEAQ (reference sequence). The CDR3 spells CASSLYLDVAQYF. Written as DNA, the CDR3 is TGTGCCAGCAGCTTGTATCTCGACGTGGCGCAGTATTTT.

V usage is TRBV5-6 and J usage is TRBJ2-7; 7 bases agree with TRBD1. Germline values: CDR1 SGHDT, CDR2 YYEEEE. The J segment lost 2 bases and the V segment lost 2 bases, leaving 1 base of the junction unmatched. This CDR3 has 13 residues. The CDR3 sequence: CASSFDRAYEQYF. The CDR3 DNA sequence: TGTGCCAGCAGCTTCGACAGGGCCTACGAGCAGTACTTC.

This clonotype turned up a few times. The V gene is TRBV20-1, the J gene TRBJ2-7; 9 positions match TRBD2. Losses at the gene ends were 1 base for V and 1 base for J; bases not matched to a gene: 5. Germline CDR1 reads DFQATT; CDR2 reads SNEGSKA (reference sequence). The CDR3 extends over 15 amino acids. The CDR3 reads CSARVSGRKSYEQYF. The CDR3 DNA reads TGCAGTGCTAGAGTGAGCGGGAGGAAGTCCTACGAGCAGTACTTC.

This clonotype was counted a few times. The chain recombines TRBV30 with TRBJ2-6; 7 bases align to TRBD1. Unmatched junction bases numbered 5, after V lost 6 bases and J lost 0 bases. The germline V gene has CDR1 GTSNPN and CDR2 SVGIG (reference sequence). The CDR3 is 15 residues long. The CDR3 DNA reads TGTGCCTGCGGACAGGCCCACTCTGGGGCCAACGTCCTGACTTTC. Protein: CACGQAHSGANVLTF.

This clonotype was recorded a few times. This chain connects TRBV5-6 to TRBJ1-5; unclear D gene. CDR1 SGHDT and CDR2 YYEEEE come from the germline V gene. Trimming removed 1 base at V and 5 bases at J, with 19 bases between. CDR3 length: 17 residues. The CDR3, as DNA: TGTGCCAGCAGCTTGAAAGGTTTCGATAGGGCTTATCAGCCCCAGCATTTT. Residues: CASSLKGFDRAYQPQHF.

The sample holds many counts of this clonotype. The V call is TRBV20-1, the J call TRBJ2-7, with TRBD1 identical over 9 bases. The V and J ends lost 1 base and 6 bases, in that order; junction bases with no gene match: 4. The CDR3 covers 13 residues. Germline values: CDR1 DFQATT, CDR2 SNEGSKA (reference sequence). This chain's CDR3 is CSARATTGGEQYF. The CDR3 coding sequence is TGCAGTGCTAGAGCTACGACAGGGGGCGAGCAGTACTTC.

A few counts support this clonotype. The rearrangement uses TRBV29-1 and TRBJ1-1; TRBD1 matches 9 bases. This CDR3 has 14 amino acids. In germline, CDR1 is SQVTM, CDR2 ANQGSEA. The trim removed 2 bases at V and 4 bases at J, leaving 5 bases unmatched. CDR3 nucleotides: TGCAGCGTTGAAAACAGGGGGCGGGTCACTGAAGCTTTCTTT. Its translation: CSVENRGRVTEAFF.

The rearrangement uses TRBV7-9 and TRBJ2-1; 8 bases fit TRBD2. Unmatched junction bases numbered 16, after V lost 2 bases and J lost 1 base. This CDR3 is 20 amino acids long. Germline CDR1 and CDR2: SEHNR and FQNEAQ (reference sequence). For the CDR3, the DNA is TGTGCCAGCAGCTTATGGATGGGGAGCGGGAGTCTCGGATCCTACAATGAGCAGTTCTTC. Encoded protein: CASSLWMGSGSLGSYNEQFF. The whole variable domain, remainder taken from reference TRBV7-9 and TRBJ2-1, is DTGVSQNPRHKITKRGQNVTFRCDPISEHNRLYWYRQTLGQGPEFLTYFQNEAQLEKSRLLSDRFSAERPKGSFSTLEIQRTEQGDSAMYLCASSLWMGSGSLGSYNEQFFGPGTRLTVL.

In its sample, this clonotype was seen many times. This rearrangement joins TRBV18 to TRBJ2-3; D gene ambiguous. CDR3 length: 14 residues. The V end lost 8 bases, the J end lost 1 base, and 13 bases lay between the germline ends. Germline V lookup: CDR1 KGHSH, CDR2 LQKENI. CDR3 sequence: CASSPPGRTDTQYF. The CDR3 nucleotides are TGTGCCAGCAGTCCACCCGGACGCACAGATACGCAGTATTTT.

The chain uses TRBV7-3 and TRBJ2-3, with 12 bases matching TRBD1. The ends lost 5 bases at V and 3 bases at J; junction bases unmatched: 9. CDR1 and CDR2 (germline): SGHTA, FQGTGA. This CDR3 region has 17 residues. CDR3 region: CASSPTGQGARTDTQYF. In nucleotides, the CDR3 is TGTGCCAGCAGCCCAACGGGACAGGGGGCAAGGACAGATACGCAGTATTTT. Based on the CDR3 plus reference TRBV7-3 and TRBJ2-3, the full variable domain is GAGVSQTPSNKVTEKGKYVELRCDPISGHTALYWYRQSLGQGPEFLIYFQGTGAADDSGLPNDRFFAVRPEGSVSTLKIQRTERGDSAVYLCASSPTGQGARTDTQYFGPGTRLTVL.

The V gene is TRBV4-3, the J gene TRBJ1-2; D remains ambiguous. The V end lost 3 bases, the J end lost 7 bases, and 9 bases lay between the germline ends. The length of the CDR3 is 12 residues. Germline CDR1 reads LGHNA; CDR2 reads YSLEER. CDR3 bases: TGCGCCAGCAGCCACGGGTCGGGTGGCTACACCTTC. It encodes CASSHGSGGYTF.

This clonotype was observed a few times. The CDR3: CASSPYGQAPTEAFF. For the CDR3, the DNA is TGTGCCAGCAGCCCCTACGGACAGGCCCCCACTGAAGCTTTCTTT. V is TRBV11-2 and J is TRBJ1-1; 7 bases agree with TRBD1. The V gene's germline CDR1 is SGHAT and CDR2 FQNNGV. V was clipped by 5 bases and J by 4 bases; unmatched bases: 10. The CDR3 is made up of 15 amino acids.

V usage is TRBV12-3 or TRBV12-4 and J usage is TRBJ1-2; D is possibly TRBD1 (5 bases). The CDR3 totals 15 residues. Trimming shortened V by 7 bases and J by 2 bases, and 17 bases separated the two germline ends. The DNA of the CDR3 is TGTGCCAGCACCGCAATATTGACAGCCAACTATGGCTACACCTTC. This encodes CASTAILTANYGYTF.

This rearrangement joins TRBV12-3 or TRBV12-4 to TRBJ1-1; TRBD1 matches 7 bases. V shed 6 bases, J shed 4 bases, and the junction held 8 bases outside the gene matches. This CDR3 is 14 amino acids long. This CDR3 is CASRRQGGGTEAFF. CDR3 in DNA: TGTGCCAGCAGGCGACAGGGTGGCGGCACTGAAGCTTTCTTT.

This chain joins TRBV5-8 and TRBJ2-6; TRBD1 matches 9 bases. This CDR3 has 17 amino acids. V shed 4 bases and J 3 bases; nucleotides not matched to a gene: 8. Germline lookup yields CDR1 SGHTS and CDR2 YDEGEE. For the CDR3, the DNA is TGTGCCAGCAGCCAGAGGGACAGGGTTTATGGGGCCAACGTCCTGACTTTC. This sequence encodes CASSQRDRVYGANVLTF.

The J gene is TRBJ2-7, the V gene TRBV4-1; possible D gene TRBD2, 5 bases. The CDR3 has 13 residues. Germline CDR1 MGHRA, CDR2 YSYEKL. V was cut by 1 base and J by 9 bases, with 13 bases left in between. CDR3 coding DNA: TGCGCCAGCAGCCAAGGGACTGAACTGGCGCAGTACTTC. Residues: CASSQGTELAQYF.

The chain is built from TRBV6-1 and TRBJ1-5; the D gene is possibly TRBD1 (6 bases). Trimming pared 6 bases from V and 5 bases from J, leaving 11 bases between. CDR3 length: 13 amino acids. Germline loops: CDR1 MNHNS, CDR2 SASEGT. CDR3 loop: CASRVTGDQPQHF. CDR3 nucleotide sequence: TGTGCCAGCAGGGTGACAGGAGATCAGCCCCAGCATTTT.

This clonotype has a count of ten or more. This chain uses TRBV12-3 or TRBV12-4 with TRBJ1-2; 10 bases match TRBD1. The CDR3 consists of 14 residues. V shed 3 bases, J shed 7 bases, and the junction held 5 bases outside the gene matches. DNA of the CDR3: TGTGCCAGCAGTTTGGACAGGGGGAAGAGTGGCTACACCTTC. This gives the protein CASSLDRGKSGYTF.

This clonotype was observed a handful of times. CDR3 residues: CASKIIEGIQPQHF. The DNA for the CDR3 is TGTGCCAGCAAGATCATCGAGGGAATTCAGCCCCAGCATTTT. This chain connects TRBV6-6 to TRBJ1-5, with no clear D. The ends were cut back, 7 bases at V and 6 bases at J, with 16 bases in the middle. Germline V gene data show CDR1 as MNHNY and CDR2 as SVGAGI (reference sequence). The length of the CDR3 is 14 residues.

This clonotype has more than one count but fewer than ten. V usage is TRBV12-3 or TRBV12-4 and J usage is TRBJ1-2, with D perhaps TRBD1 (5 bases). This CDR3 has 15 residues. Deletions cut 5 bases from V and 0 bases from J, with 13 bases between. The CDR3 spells CASSPQGSANYGYTF. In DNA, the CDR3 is TGTGCCAGCAGTCCGCAGGGCTCCGCTAACTATGGCTACACCTTC.

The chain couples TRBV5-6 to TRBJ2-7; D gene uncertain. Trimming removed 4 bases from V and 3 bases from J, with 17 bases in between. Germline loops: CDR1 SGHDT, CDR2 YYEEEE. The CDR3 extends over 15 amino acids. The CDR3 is CASSPPSPLGYEQYF. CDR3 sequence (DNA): TGTGCCAGCAGCCCACCAAGCCCTTTGGGCTACGAGCAGTACTTC.

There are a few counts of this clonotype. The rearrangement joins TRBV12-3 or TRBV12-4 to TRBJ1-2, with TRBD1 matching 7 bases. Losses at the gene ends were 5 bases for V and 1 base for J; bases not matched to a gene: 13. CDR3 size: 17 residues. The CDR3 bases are TGTGCCAGCAGTCCCCGGACAGGTCGCGCCTTTAACTATGGCTACACCTTC. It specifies CASSPRTGRAFNYGYTF.

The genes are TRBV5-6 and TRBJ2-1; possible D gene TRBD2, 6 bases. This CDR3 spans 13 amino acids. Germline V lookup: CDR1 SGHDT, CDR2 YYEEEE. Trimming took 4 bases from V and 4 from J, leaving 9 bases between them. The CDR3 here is CASSGLRYNEQFF. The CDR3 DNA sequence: TGTGCCAGCAGCGGACTAAGGTACAATGAGCAGTTCTTC.

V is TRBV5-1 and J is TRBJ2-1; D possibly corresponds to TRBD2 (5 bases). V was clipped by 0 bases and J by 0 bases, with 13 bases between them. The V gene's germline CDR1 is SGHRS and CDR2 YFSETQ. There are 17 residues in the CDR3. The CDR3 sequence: CASSLVGGRNSYNEQFF. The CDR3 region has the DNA TGCGCCAGCAGCTTGGTGGGCGGGCGAAACTCCTACAATGAGCAGTTCTTC.